This TCR beta chain was sequenced in a study of T-cell reconstitution after alpha-beta-depleted transplantation in children. Regarding the study as a whole: Alpha-beta T cells present about two months after transplant were reported to originate from several hundred expanded graft clones.

Unique molecular identifiers were used in preparing the TCRbeta library. MiXCR was run by TCRdb on the PCR reads, yielding one entry per CDR3 protein. Of about 200,000 distinct CDR3 sequences listed, 6.3% are singletons. There are 15 residues in the CDR3. The V gene's germline CDR1 is SEHNR and CDR2 FQNEAQ (reference sequence). J gave up 5 bases and V 5 bases, and 8 bases lay outside the gene matches. In this sample, this clonotype turned up many times. Its matching antigen is unknown. Source: PBMCs, taken before TCRalphabeta/CD19-depleted stem cell transplant. V gene TRBV7-9 combines with J gene TRBJ2-1, with 8 bases fitting TRBD1. This TCR was recovered from a girl under three years old with combined immunodeficiency, due to receive a stem cell transplant. The CDR3 sequence is CASSPQGAADNEQFF. Here the CDR3 DNA reads TGTGCCAGCAGCCCCCAGGGGGCTGCGGACAATGAGCAGTTCTTC.